The source of this T cell receptor beta chain is a study of beta chain features in type 1 diabetes. The overall study: Patients did not differ from healthy donors in age, gender or cell yield.

TCRB transcripts that were expressed got sequenced, as all of the isolated RNA had been reverse transcribed. Libraries were prepared by immunoSEQ multiplex PCR; TCRdb keeps only in-frame clonotypes and omits some of them. Here the sample spans roughly 610,000 clones, around 15% being singletons. Germline assignment: CDR1 SGDLS and CDR2 YYNGEE. The CDR3 totals 16 residues. J gave up 7 bases and V 3 bases, and 9 bases lay outside the gene matches. The sample was naive CD4+ T cells from blood. The J gene is TRBJ2-2, the V gene TRBV9, with 10 nucleotides matching TRBD2. This clonotype was sampled from a man aged 18 to 35 in good health. The CDR3 protein is CASSALAGAQNGELFF. CDR3 DNA sequence: TGTGCCAGCAGCGCGCTAGCGGGAGCTCAAAACGGGGAGCTGTTTTTT.